One sample yielded the 25 T cell receptor beta chains listed below, sequenced in a study of T-cell memory formation after mild COVID-19. TCRdb processed the 5' RACE reads anew with MiXCR; each CDR3 protein has one entry. Among about 81,000 distinct CDR3 sequences listed, around a quarter were seen once. What was sequenced was PBMCs or a T cell subset sorted from them (not recorded which). These receptors came from a young man who had mild COVID-19 (a few samples of this study predate the infection). Cell type and time point are not known.

Only a few counts were recorded for this clonotype. The V call is TRBV12-3 or TRBV12-4, the J call TRBJ2-7; the D gene is possibly TRBD2 (6 bases). The CDR3 runs to 15 residues. V was pared by 0 bases and J by 4 bases, with 13 bases between. CDR3 DNA sequence: TGTGCCAGCAGTTTAGCTGGGGGGTGCCAGTACGAGCAGTACTTC. Protein product: CASSLAGGCQYEQYF.

This clonotype turned up a few times. This chain uses TRBV29-1 with TRBJ2-3; the D is unclear. Trimming stripped 5 bases from V and 3 bases from J, with 15 bases between. CDR3 length equals 14 residues. Looked up from germline, CDR1 is SQVTM and CDR2 is ANQGSEA. The CDR3 DNA sequence: TGCAGCGTTTTTGGAAGCTCTTGGACAGATACGCAGTATTTT. Translated: CSVFGSSWTDTQYF.

This chain uses TRBV5-1 with TRBJ2-1; D call uncertain. CDR1 is SGHRS, CDR2 YFSETQ, per germline. The CDR3 extends over 14 amino acids. V was trimmed by 1 base and J by 6 bases, leaving 11 bases between them. The CDR3 nucleotides read TGCGCCAGCAGCTTGCCCGGGCCTCTCAATGAGCAGTTCTTC. It encodes CASSLPGPLNEQFF.

The table lists this clonotype with a count of one. The rearrangement uses TRBV9 and TRBJ2-7; 9 bases match TRBD1. Trimming took 3 bases from V and 4 from J; bases not matched to a gene: 8. This CDR3 region has 15 residues. Germline CDR1 is SGDLS and CDR2 is YYNGEE. The CDR3 DNA follows: TGTGCCAGCAGCGCCGGGACAGGGAATTCGTACGAGCAGTACTTC. Residues: CASSAGTGNSYEQYF. The whole variable domain, remainder taken from reference TRBV9 and TRBJ2-7, is DSGVTQTPKHLITATGQRVTLRCSPRSGDLSVYWYQQSLDQGLQFLIQYYNGEERAKGNILERFSAQQFPDLHSELNLSSLELGDSALYFCASSAGTGNSYEQYFGPGTRLTVT.

The chain has TRBV27 and TRBJ2-5; D perhaps matches TRBD2 (5 bases). CDR3 length: 14 residues. V lost 2 bases and J 0 bases, leaving 7 bases between the germline ends. Per the germline V gene, CDR1 is MNHEY and CDR2 is SMNVEV (reference sequence). The DNA for the CDR3 is TGTGCCAGCAGTTTAGGCGGGTACCAAGAGACCCAGTACTTC. Encoded protein: CASSLGGYQETQYF.

This clonotype was counted at least ten times. The rearrangement links TRBV6-5 to TRBJ1-1; D gene ambiguous. The germline gives CDR1 MNHEY, CDR2 SVGAGI. This CDR3 region has 11 residues. The germline V and J ends were trimmed by 4 bases and 4 bases, with 4 bases remaining between them. The CDR3 nucleotides read TGTGCCAGCAGTTTCGGCACTGAAGCTTTCTTT. It is translated as CASSFGTEAFF.

This clonotype showed up just a few times. The gene calls are TRBV7-2 and TRBJ2-3, with 11 bases aligning to TRBD1. The V gene end was trimmed by 4 bases and the J gene end by 3 bases; junction bases not matched to a gene: 3. CDR1 is SGHTA, CDR2 FQGNSA, per germline. This CDR3 comprises 15 residues. CDR3 loop: CASSSRDRGTDTQYF. The CDR3 DNA reads as TGTGCCAGCAGCTCGCGGGACAGGGGGACAGATACGCAGTATTTT.

This clonotype was seen only a few times. CDR3 sequence: CASSQYEDRISEQYF. DNA for the CDR3: TGCGCCAGCAGCCAGTACGAGGACAGGATTTCCGAGCAGTACTTC. V and J are TRBV4-3 and TRBJ2-7, with 7 positions matching TRBD1. CDR3 length equals 15 residues. Trimming at V came to 3 bases and at J to 6 bases, leaving 11 bases not matched to a gene. Looked up from germline, CDR1 is LGHNA and CDR2 is YSLEER.

The chain uses TRBV5-8 and TRBJ1-4; 7 bases line up with TRBD1. Germline assignment: CDR1 SGHTS and CDR2 YDEGEE. Trimming cost V 4 bases and J 4 bases; bases outside gene matches: 10. The CDR3 is 16 residues long. The CDR3: CASSDRRQGGNEKLFF. In DNA, the CDR3 is TGTGCCAGCAGCGATCGCCGACAGGGAGGTAATGAAAAACTGTTTTTT. The complete variable domain, with remaining parts taken from reference TRBV5-8 and TRBJ1-4, reads EAGVTQSPTHLIKTRGQQATLRCSPISGHTSVYWYQQALGLGLQFLLWYDEGEERNRGNFPPRFSGRQFPNYSSELNVNALELEDSALYLCASSDRRQGGNEKLFFGSGTQLSVL.

In its sample, this clonotype was seen a few times. V is TRBV7-9 and J is TRBJ1-5, with D possibly being TRBD1 (5 bases). There are 14 residues in the CDR3. The V gene lost 2 bases and the J gene lost 6 bases, with 11 bases spanning the gap. CDR1 is SEHNR, CDR2 FQNEAQ, per germline (reference sequence). CDR3 in amino acids: CASSLSGLGQPQHF. DNA of the CDR3: TGTGCCAGCAGCTTATCAGGGCTCGGTCAGCCCCAGCATTTT.

The chain links TRBV6-2 or TRBV6-3 to TRBJ2-5, with D perhaps TRBD1 (6 bases). Per germline, CDR1 MNHEY and CDR2 SVGEGT. The CDR3 length is 13 residues. Deletions cut 11 bases from V and 7 bases from J, with 20 bases between. The CDR3 reads CASTSGTIGTQYF. CDR3 nucleotides: TGTGCCTCAACTTCGGGGACAATCGGGACCCAGTACTTC.

This clonotype appeared a few times. This rearrangement joins TRBV6-2 or TRBV6-3 to TRBJ2-5; a weak D match, TRBD2 (5 bases). The germline gives CDR1 MNHEY, CDR2 SVGEGT. The CDR3 is 18 amino acids. V lost 6 bases and J 0 bases, leaving 23 bases between the germline ends. The CDR3 region has the DNA TGTGCCAGCAGCCCCGGGATCAACACTTATAAGTACCAAGAGACCCAGTACTTC. Its protein is CASSPGINTYKYQETQYF.

The chain carries TRBV6-5 and TRBJ2-3; 10 bases agree with TRBD2. The V gene end was trimmed by 5 bases and the J gene end by 0 bases; junction bases not matched to a gene: 5. The CDR3 has 16 residues. Germline V CDR1 and CDR2: MNHEY, SVGAGI. DNA for the CDR3: TGTGCCAGCAGTCCCAAGACTAGCGGGAGCACAGATACGCAGTATTTT. Translated, it gives CASSPKTSGSTDTQYF.

Only a few counts were recorded for this clonotype. This sequence joins TRBV3-1 and TRBJ2-3; TRBD2 matches 7 bases. Losses at the gene ends were 1 base for V and 5 bases for J; bases not matched to a gene: 9. Looked up from germline, CDR1 is LGHDT and CDR2 is YNNKEL (reference sequence). The CDR3 loop spans 16 amino acids. The DNA for the CDR3 is TGTGCCAGCAGCCAAGCGGGGCGGGGGAGGGGAGATACGCAGTATTTT. It is translated as CASSQAGRGRGDTQYF.

This clonotype was recorded a few times. The V call is TRBV6-2 or TRBV6-3, the J call TRBJ1-4; D is undetermined. Germline-derived CDR1 and CDR2 are MNHEY and SVGEGT. The CDR3 covers 20 residues. V was shortened by 6 bases and J by 5 bases, with 31 bases between the two germline ends. CDR3 residues: CASSLLSDPLQKVLNEKLFF. The CDR3 nucleotides read TGTGCCAGCAGCCTCTTGAGCGACCCTCTCCAAAAAGTCCTGAATGAAAAACTGTTTTTT.

This clonotype was detected only once. The rearrangement links TRBV10-3 to TRBJ1-1; D gene unclear. V lost 6 bases and J lost 7, with 18 bases in between. Germline CDR1 is ENHRY and CDR2 is SYGVKD. The length of the CDR3 is 14 residues. The CDR3 region is CAIRVRAEQGEAFF. The CDR3 coding sequence is TGTGCCATCAGAGTTCGGGCAGAGCAAGGTGAAGCTTTCTTT.

The chain is built from TRBV27 and TRBJ2-7; TRBD1 agrees at 9 bases. The CDR3 totals 13 residues. V lost 4 bases, J lost 6 bases, and 4 bases stayed unmatched. Germline V gives CDR1 MNHEY, CDR2 SMNVEV (reference sequence). CDR3 DNA sequence: TGTGCCAGCAGTTCGGGACAGGGCGGCGAGCAGTACTTC. Amino acids: CASSSGQGGEQYF.

The chain carries TRBV27 and TRBJ1-6; D perhaps matches TRBD1 (5 bases). Germline CDR1 reads MNHEY; CDR2 reads SMNVEV (reference sequence). V was trimmed by 6 bases and J by 9 bases, leaving 12 bases between them. The CDR3 totals 13 residues. The CDR3 DNA is TGTGCCAGCAGATTAGGGACCGTTTCACCCCTCCACTTT. Protein: CASRLGTVSPLHF.

A few counts support this clonotype. V usage is TRBV6-2 or TRBV6-3 and J usage is TRBJ2-1; 13 bases align to TRBD2. The CDR3 totals 18 residues. The junction had 12 bases not matched to a gene; V was cut back by 5 bases and J by 5 bases. The germline V gene encodes CDR1 MNHEY and CDR2 SVGEGT. CDR3 residues: CASSTPTGTSGVDNEQFF. The CDR3, as DNA: TGTGCCAGCAGTACCCCGACCGGGACTAGCGGGGTTGACAATGAGCAGTTCTTC.

The rearrangement uses TRBV7-6 and TRBJ1-2; 9 bases are shared with TRBD1. CDR1 is SGHVS, CDR2 FNYEAQ, per germline. The CDR3 has 14 residues. The junction had 8 bases not matched to a gene; V was cut back by 4 bases and J by 8 bases. The CDR3 here is CASSSGDRVPGYTF. The CDR3 region has the DNA TGTGCCAGCAGCTCCGGGGACAGGGTACCCGGCTACACCTTC. The full variable domain, its missing parts supplied by reference TRBV7-6 and TRBJ1-2, is GAGVSQSPRYKVTKRGQDVALRCDPISGHVSLYWYRQALGQGPEFLTYFNYEAQQDKSGLPNDRFSAERPEGSISTLTIQRTEQRDSAMYRCASSSGDRVPGYTFGSGTRLTVV.

This clonotype was seen a few times. The rearrangement joins TRBV29-1 to TRBJ2-3, with 7 positions matching TRBD1. J gave up 2 bases and V 4 bases, and 9 bases lay outside the gene matches. Looked up from germline, CDR1 is SQVTM and CDR2 is ANQGSEA. The CDR3 covers 15 residues. The CDR3 here is CSVAPRDSFTDTQYF. CDR3 bases: TGCAGCGTTGCTCCCCGGGACAGTTTCACAGATACGCAGTATTTT.

The chain links TRBV9 to TRBJ2-1, with 8 nucleotides matching TRBD2. Losses at the gene ends were 0 bases for V and 12 bases for J; bases not matched to a gene: 11. This CDR3 comprises 15 residues. Germline loops: CDR1 SGDLS, CDR2 YYNGEE. CDR3 residues: CASSVGGGPVSGQFF. DNA for the CDR3: TGTGCCAGCAGCGTAGGCGGGGGGCCGGTGAGTGGGCAGTTCTTC. Full variable domain (remainder filled in from reference TRBV9 and TRBJ2-1): DSGVTQTPKHLITATGQRVTLRCSPRSGDLSVYWYQQSLDQGLQFLIQYYNGEERAKGNILERFSAQQFPDLHSELNLSSLELGDSALYFCASSVGGGPVSGQFFGPGTRLTVL.

The chain recombines TRBV6-2 or TRBV6-3 with TRBJ2-1; possibly TRBD1 or TRBD2 for D (5 bases each). Germline CDR1 MNHEY, CDR2 SVGEGT. V dropped 2 bases and J dropped 6 bases, with 14 bases sitting between them. The CDR3 runs to 15 residues. CDR3 sequence reads: CASSYPGAEGNEQFF. CDR3 in DNA: TGTGCCAGCAGTTACCCCGGGGCCGAGGGCAATGAGCAGTTCTTC.

The chain links TRBV7-9 to TRBJ2-4; unclear D gene. Trimming took 1 base from V and 8 from J, leaving 12 bases between them. The germline CDR1 and CDR2 sequences are SEHNR and FQNEAQ (reference sequence). The CDR3 has 14 amino acids. The CDR3 bases are TGTGCCAGCAGCTTAGGTGGCAAGCCAGACATTCAGTACTTC. Its translation: CASSLGGKPDIQYF.

The V call is TRBV20-1, the J call TRBJ2-5; D gene uncertain. Germline CDR1 is DFQATT and CDR2 is SNEGSKA (reference sequence). This CDR3 has 16 residues. V was shortened by 2 bases and J by 2 bases, with 18 bases between the two germline ends. The CDR3 protein is CSARKPATALQETQYF. The CDR3 nucleotides are TGCAGTGCTAGAAAGCCGGCGACTGCGCTACAAGAGACCCAGTACTTC.